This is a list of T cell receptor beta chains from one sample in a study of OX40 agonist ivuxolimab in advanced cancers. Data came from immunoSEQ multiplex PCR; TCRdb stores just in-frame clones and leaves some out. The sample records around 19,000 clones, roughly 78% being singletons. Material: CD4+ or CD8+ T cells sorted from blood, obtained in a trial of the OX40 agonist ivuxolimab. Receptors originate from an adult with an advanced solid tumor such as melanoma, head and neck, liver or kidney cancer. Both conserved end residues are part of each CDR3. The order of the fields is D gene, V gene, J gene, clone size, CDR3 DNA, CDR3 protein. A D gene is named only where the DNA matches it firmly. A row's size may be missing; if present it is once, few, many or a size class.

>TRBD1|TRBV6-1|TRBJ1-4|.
TGTGCCAGCAGTGTGATGGGACAGTTAAATGAAAAACTGTTTTTT
CASSVMGQLNEKLFF
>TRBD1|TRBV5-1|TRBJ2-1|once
TGCGCCAGCAGCCCCGGGACAGGGGGCGATGAGCAGTTCTTC
CASSPGTGGDEQFF
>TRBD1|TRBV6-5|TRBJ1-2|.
TGTGCCAGCAGACCAGGGACAGTGTCTGGCTACACCTTC
CASRPGTVSGYTF
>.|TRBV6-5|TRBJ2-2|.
TGTGCCAGCAGTTCCTACACCGGGGAGCTGTTTTTT
CASSSYTGELFF
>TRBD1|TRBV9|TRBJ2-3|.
TGTGCCAGCAGCGCAAGACAGGGTTCAGATACGCAGTATTTT
CASSARQGSDTQYF
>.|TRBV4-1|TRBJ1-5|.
TGCGCCAGCAGCCAAGTGGTTGGTAGCAATCAGCCCCAGCATTTT
CASSQVVGSNQPQHF
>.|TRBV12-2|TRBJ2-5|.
TGTGCAAGTCGCTTAGTGAGGGCAGAGACCCAGTACTTC
CASRLVRAETQYF
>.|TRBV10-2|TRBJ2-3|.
TGCGCCAGCAGTTCCGGACGGCTACTGGATACGCAGTATTTT
CASSSGRLLDTQYF
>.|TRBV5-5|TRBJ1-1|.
TGTGCCAGCAGCTTGGCGACCGCGAACACTGAAGCTTTCTTT
CASSLATANTEAFF
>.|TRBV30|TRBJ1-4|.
TGTGCCGCAAAACCGGCAACTAATGAAAAACTGTTTTTT
CAAKPATNEKLFF
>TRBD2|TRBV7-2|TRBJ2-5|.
TGTGCCAGCAGCGTATCGGGACTAGGACCCCTGGAGACCCAGTACTTC
CASSVSGLGPLETQYF
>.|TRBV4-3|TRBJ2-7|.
TGCGCCAGCAGCCCCCCTTTGAGATGCGAGCAGTACTTC
CASSPPLRCEQYF
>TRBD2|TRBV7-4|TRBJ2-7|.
TGTGCCAGCAGCTCGGGAGGGAAGGTTTTTGGGTCCTACGAGCAGTACTTC
CASSSGGKVFGSYEQYF